Listed below are T cell receptor beta chains from one sample, sequenced in a study of breast tumors, draining lymph nodes, adjacent tissues. TCRdb analysed the multiplex PCR reads with MiXCR anew, one entry per CDR3 protein. The sample has 250,000 or so distinct CDR3 sequences; roughly 30% are singletons. Sequencing used axillary lymph node tissue. The source of these receptors is a female donor with breast cancer. Some clones in this sample may be carry-over from other donors' samples. Both conserved end residues are part of each CDR3. D genes are given only for firm matches. Not every row has a clone size; where given, it reads once, few, many or a size class.

>.|.|TRBJ2-3|16|TRBV15
TGTGCCACCAGCAGAGATCCACGGCGGAGCACAGATACGCAGTATTTT
CATSRDPRRSTDTQYF
>.|many|TRBJ1-4|13|TRBV19
TGTGCCAGTAGTATAGCGAACCGGGACCATCGGTTTTTT
CASSIANRDHRFF
>TRBD2|many|TRBJ2-1|16|TRBV12-3/TRBV12-4
TGTGCCAGCAGTTCCCCGGGCGGGAGTGGCTACAATGAGCAGTTCTTC
CASSSPGGSGYNEQFF
>.|many|TRBJ1-4|18|TRBV20-1
TGCAGTGCTAGAGATTCAGGCGGCTATCTTGCAACTAATGAAAAACTGTTTTTT
CSARDSGGYLATNEKLFF
>TRBD2|few|TRBJ2-3|17|TRBV15
TGTGCCACCAGCAGAGATGGGGCGGGAGGGAACACAGATACGCAGTATTTT
CATSRDGAGGNTDTQYF
>.|many|TRBJ2-2|14|TRBV14
TGTGCCAGCAGCCACCACGCGGACACCGGGGAGCTGTTTTTT
CASSHHADTGELFF
>.|many|TRBJ2-7|13|TRBV20-1
TGCAGTGCTAGATCAGAGGTGTGGGTCGAGCAGTACTTC
CSARSEVWVEQYF
>.|many|TRBJ2-6|15|TRBV19
TGTGCCAGTAAGGAGGTGGGTTCTGGGGCCAACGTCCTGACTTTC
CASKEVGSGANVLTF
>TRBD1|.|TRBJ1-2|15|TRBV3-1
TGTGCCAGCAGTTATAACAGGGGGGAGATTGGTGGCTACACCTTC
CASSYNRGEIGGYTF
>TRBD2|many|TRBJ2-3|15|TRBV11-3
TGTGCCAGCAGCACCCAGGGAGGGAGTGCAGATACGCAGTATTTT
CASSTQGGSADTQYF
>TRBD2|once|TRBJ2-5|12|TRBV7-9
TGTGCCAGCAGCACTAGCGGGCCCACCCAGTACTTC
CASSTSGPTQYF
>.|many|TRBJ2-7|14|TRBV7-8
TGTGCCAGCACACGGGGAGAACCACCCTACGAGCAGTACTTC
CASTRGEPPYEQYF
>.|many|TRBJ2-1|17|TRBV7-8
TGTGCCAGCAGCTTACGACAGGTCCGGATCTCCTACAATGAGCAGTTCTTC
CASSLRQVRISYNEQFF
>.|.|TRBJ2-2|14|TRBV19
TGTGCCAGTAGTATTGGACAGCTCGCCGGGGAGCTGTTTTTT
CASSIGQLAGELFF
>.|many|TRBJ2-3|15|TRBV14
TGTGCCAGCAGCCAAGATGGGGAGTACACAGATACGCAGTATTTT
CASSQDGEYTDTQYF
>TRBD2|many|TRBJ2-1|16|TRBV10-3
TGTGCCATCAGTGAGTCGAGGGGCGGGAGGACGGGTGAGCAGTTCTTC
CAISESRGGRTGEQFF
>.|.|TRBJ2-5|16|TRBV5-6
TGTGCCAGCAGCGCGACCCTGGACAGCTTACAAGAGACCCAGTACTTC
CASSATLDSLQETQYF
>.|.|TRBJ2-3|14|TRBV7-2
TGTGCCAGCAGCTTAGGCGGCGCCTCAGATACGCAGTATTTT
CASSLGGASDTQYF
>TRBD2|.|TRBJ2-1|14|TRBV27
TGTGCCAGCAGCCTAGCGGGAAACGGCAATGAGCAGTTCTTC
CASSLAGNGNEQFF
>.|many|TRBJ2-1|15|TRBV5-1
TGCGCCAGCAGCTTGGACAGGACAGTGGACAATGAGCAGTTCTTC
CASSLDRTVDNEQFF
>TRBD1|.|TRBJ1-2|14|TRBV24-1
TGTGCCACCAGTGATATGGACAGGCTCGAGGGCTACACCTTC
CATSDMDRLEGYTF
>.|many|TRBJ1-2|15|TRBV4-1
TGCGCCAGCAGCCTCTCCCAAGGGACAAGCTTTGGCTACACCTTC
CASSLSQGTSFGYTF
>TRBD2|.|TRBJ2-7|15|TRBV10-2
TGCGCCAGCAGTGTAGGTAGCGGGAGGGCCGTCGAGCAGTACTTC
CASSVGSGRAVEQYF
>TRBD2|.|TRBJ2-3|16|TRBV20-1
TGCAGTGCTAGGGGTCTAGCGGGAGATGGGACAGATACGCAGTATTTT
CSARGLAGDGTDTQYF
>TRBD1|many|TRBJ2-1|15|TRBV7-2
TGTGCCAGCAGCACCCGGGACAGGAGGATTTCTCAGCAGTTCTTC
CASSTRDRRISQQFF
>.|.|TRBJ2-3|8|TRBV2
TGTGCCAGCAGTGTGGTGGGTTTT
CASSVVGF
>.|many|TRBJ2-6|14|TRBV19
TGTGCCAGCAAGACAGACGATTTTGCCAACGTCCTGACTTTC
CASKTDDFANVLTF
>TRBD2|many|TRBJ2-1|14|TRBV29-1
TGCAGCGCCGAAAGGGGGCTAGCGGGAGATGAGCAGTTCTTC
CSAERGLAGDEQFF
>.|.|TRBJ2-1|15|TRBV6-1
TGTGCCAGCAGCCCAATAGCGGCCGCCTACAATGAGCAGTTCTTC
CASSPIAAAYNEQFF
>TRBD2|many|TRBJ2-1|16|TRBV5-1
TGCGCCAGCAGCGCCATTCTAGCGGGGGCCTACAATGAGCAGTTCTTC
CASSAILAGAYNEQFF
>TRBD2|.|TRBJ2-1|15|TRBV20-1
TGCAGTGCCGACCTACTAGCGGGACGTTACAAGGAGCAGTTCTTC
CSADLLAGRYKEQFF
>.|.|TRBJ2-3|18|TRBV6-6
TGTGCCAGCAGTCACGGGGCCGGGAACTACTTTGGCACAGATACGCAGTATTTT
CASSHGAGNYFGTDTQYF
>TRBD2|many|TRBJ2-5|15|TRBV20-1
TGCAGTGCTAGCCTGGGTAGCGGGTCCCAAGAGACCCAGTACTTC
CSASLGSGSQETQYF
>.|many|TRBJ2-1|15|TRBV29-1
TGCAGCGTTTCACTGCTAGCGTTCTCCTACAATGAGCAGTTCTTC
CSVSLLAFSYNEQFF
>.|.|TRBJ1-2|13|TRBV20-1
TGCAGTGCCAGTAAGCGGGGTAACTATGGCTACACCTTC
CSASKRGNYGYTF
>TRBD1|.|TRBJ2-5|18|TRBV24-1
TGTGCCACCAGTGATTTCGCTTGGGACAGGGGGTTGGGGGAGACCCAGTACTTC
CATSDFAWDRGLGETQYF
>TRBD2|many|TRBJ2-7|15|TRBV5-8
TGTGCCAGCAGCCCCGCAGCGGGAGGCCCCTACGAGCAGTACTTC
CASSPAAGGPYEQYF
>TRBD1|.|TRBJ1-2|15|TRBV7-3
TGTGCCAGCAGCCCCGGGGACAGATCGCACTGTGGCTACTCCTTC
CASSPGDRSHCGYSF
>.|.|TRBJ2-3|14|TRBV7-9
TGTGCCAGCAGCGCGAGCTCAGTCACTGATGAGCAGTATTTT
CASSASSVTDEQYF
>TRBD1|.|TRBJ1-4|18|TRBV19
TGTGCCAGTAGTATACCGGTTCCCTCCCGGGACAGTACGGAGAAACTGTTTTTT
CASSIPVPSRDSTEKLFF
>TRBD2|.|TRBJ2-1|15|TRBV12-3/TRBV12-4
TGTGCCAGCAGACAGACTAGCGGGAGGGTGAATGAGCAGTTCTTC
CASRQTSGRVNEQFF
>TRBD1|many|TRBJ1-5|16|TRBV28
TGTGCCAGCAGTCCTCCCACAGGGGGCTCACATCAGCCCCAGCATTTT
CASSPPTGGSHQPQHF
>.|.|TRBJ2-2|21|TRBV10-2
TGCGCCAGCAGTGTTTTGCGCCAGGGTCCCCAGGGCTGTGCGAACACCGGGGAGCTGTTTTTT
CASSVLRQGPQGCANTGELFF
>.|.|TRBJ2-5|16|TRBV5-6
TGTGCCAGCAGCTTGGAAAGGGCGAGGGCCCTCGAGACCCAGTACTTC
CASSLERARALETQYF
>.|once|TRBJ1-2|13|TRBV25-1
TGTGCCAGCCGTGGGACCTCGCCGGGGGGCTACACCTTC
CASRGTSPGGYTF
>TRBD1|many|TRBJ1-2|17|TRBV4-1
TGCGCCAGCAGCCAAGTTGGAAGAACAGGGGGGACCTATGGCTACACCTTC
CASSQVGRTGGTYGYTF
>TRBD1|.|TRBJ1-1|14|TRBV7-2
TGTGCCAGCAGCTTAGAGACAGGGACTTTTCTGGCTTTCTTT
CASSLETGTFLAFF
>.|.|TRBJ1-2|14|TRBV7-2
TGTGCCAGCAGCTTAAGGGGGGCAGGGGACGGCTACACCTTC
CASSLRGAGDGYTF
>.|many|TRBJ1-5|16|TRBV6-1
TGTGCCAGCAGTGAGAGCAGGGGATTGAGCAATCAGCCCCAGCATTTT
CASSESRGLSNQPQHF
>TRBD1|.|TRBJ1-5|15|TRBV9
TGTGCCAGCAGCGCCGGACAGGGCGGAGTTCAGCCCCAGCATTTT
CASSAGQGGVQPQHF
>.|.|TRBJ1-1|16|TRBV7-3
TGTGCCAGCAGCTTAAGAGGTTGGGGGAGTACCACTGAAGCTTTCTTT
CASSLRGWGSTTEAFF
>TRBD2|.|TRBJ2-1|17|TRBV4-2
TGTGCCAGCAGCCAAGTTACCCTAGCGGGGCCCTTTAATGAGCAGTTCTTC
CASSQVTLAGPFNEQFF
>.|many|TRBJ2-1|13|TRBV20-1
TGCAGTGCTGCGTGGAGGGCCTACAATGAGCAGTTCTTC
CSAAWRAYNEQFF
>TRBD2|many|TRBJ2-3|19|TRBV9
TGTGCCAGCAGCGTAGAGGATTGGCTCGGGACTAGGGGCACAGATACGCAGTATTTT
CASSVEDWLGTRGTDTQYF
>TRBD1|few|TRBJ2-7|14|TRBV7-8
TGTGCCAGCAGTGAACCAGCGACAGGGGTCGAGCAGTACTTC
CASSEPATGVEQYF
>.|few|TRBJ1-1|12|TRBV10-3
TGTGCCATCAAAGGGCCACTCACCGATGCTTTCTTT
CAIKGPLTDAFF
>TRBD2|once|TRBJ2-3|15|TRBV12-3/TRBV12-4
TGTGCCAGCACCCTAGCGGGAGTTGGCGAAGATACGCAGTATTTT
CASTLAGVGEDTQYF
>.|few|TRBJ1-1|13|TRBV24-1
TGTGCCACCAGTGATATCTGGGGGGGAGAAGCTTTCTTT
CATSDIWGGEAFF
>TRBD2|.|TRBJ2-1|20|TRBV29-1
TGCAGCGTTGAATGCTCCGGGACTAGTTGCCCAAGGGGCTCCTACAATGAGCGCTTCTTC
CSVECSGTSCPRGSYNERFF
>TRBD2|few|TRBJ2-1|15|TRBV12-3/TRBV12-4
TGTGCCAGCAGGACGACTAGCGGGAGAGACAATGAGCAGTTCTTC
CASRTTSGRDNEQFF